This is a list of T cell receptor beta chains from one sample in a study of neoadjuvant anti-PD-1 for oral cavity cancer. Libraries were prepared by immunoSEQ multiplex PCR; TCRdb keeps only in-frame clonotypes and omits some of them. The profile shows under 7,500 clones, around half of them singletons. The material was tumor tissue, obtained after nivolumab (anti-PD-1) treatment. These receptors all stem from a person aged 40 to 85 with oral cavity squamous cell carcinoma. The CDR3 runs from the conserved cysteine through the conserved F or W. The D gene is left open where the match is weak. The size of a clone is reported for some rows only, either as once, few or many, or as a class for expanded clones.

abundance: few; d_gene: -; j_gene: TRBJ2-7; v_gene: TRBV6-6; CDR3nt: TGTGCCAGCGCGGACTGGACCCACGAGCAGTACTTC; CDR3aa: CASADWTHEQYF
abundance: -; d_gene: TRBD1; j_gene: TRBJ1-5; v_gene: TRBV19; CDR3nt: TGTGCCAGTAGTACGACAGGGGGGGACCAGCCCCAGCATTTT; CDR3aa: CASSTTGGDQPQHF
abundance: few; d_gene: -; j_gene: TRBJ1-2; v_gene: TRBV10-2; CDR3nt: TGCGCCAGCAGTGAATGGGGGAACTATGGCTACACCTTC; CDR3aa: CASSEWGNYGYTF
abundance: -; d_gene: -; j_gene: TRBJ1-6; v_gene: TRBV30; CDR3nt: TGTGCCTGGAGTGTACGCGGTTCACCCCTCCACTTT; CDR3aa: CAWSVRGSPLHF
abundance: few; d_gene: -; j_gene: TRBJ1-2; v_gene: TRBV2; CDR3nt: TGTGCCAGCAGTGAAAGACAGGTTTATGGCTACACCTTC; CDR3aa: CASSERQVYGYTF
abundance: -; d_gene: -; j_gene: TRBJ2-7; v_gene: TRBV21-1; CDR3nt: TGTGCCAGCAGCGAGGGATTCAGGAGCTCCTACGAGCAGTACTTC; CDR3aa: CASSEGFRSSYEQYF
abundance: few; d_gene: -; j_gene: TRBJ2-7; v_gene: TRBV10-1; CDR3nt: TGCGCCAGCTCTGGGGTCGCCGGTGAGCAGTACTTC; CDR3aa: CASSGVAGEQYF
abundance: -; d_gene: -; j_gene: TRBJ2-7; v_gene: TRBV18; CDR3nt: TGTGCCAGCTCACCACTTCCTAGCGCTTTGAGCTCCTACGAGCAGTACTTC; CDR3aa: CASSPLPSALSSYEQYF
abundance: -; d_gene: TRBD1; j_gene: TRBJ2-2; v_gene: TRBV6-1; CDR3nt: TGTGCCAGCAGTACCCGGGGGACAGGGAGCGGGGAGCTGTTTTTT; CDR3aa: CASSTRGTGSGELFF
abundance: -; d_gene: -; j_gene: TRBJ2-3; v_gene: TRBV5-6; CDR3nt: TGTGCCAGCAGCTTGTCACATACAGATACGCAGTATTTT; CDR3aa: CASSLSHTDTQYF
abundance: -; d_gene: TRBD2; j_gene: TRBJ2-1; v_gene: TRBV6-4; CDR3nt: TGTGCCAGCAGTGACAAGGCGGGAGGAAACAATGAGCAGTTCTTC; CDR3aa: CASSDKAGGNNEQFF
abundance: few; d_gene: -; j_gene: TRBJ1-5; v_gene: TRBV6-1; CDR3nt: TGTGCCAGCATGGAAGGATCATTTTCGTTGCCCCAGCATTTT; CDR3aa: CASMEGSFSLPQHF
abundance: -; d_gene: -; j_gene: TRBJ2-2; v_gene: TRBV6-1; CDR3nt: TGTGCCAGCAGAACAGGCACCGGGGAGCTGTTTTTT; CDR3aa: CASRTGTGELFF
abundance: -; d_gene: -; j_gene: TRBJ2-7; v_gene: TRBV5-1; CDR3nt: TGCGCCAGCAGCCCCGGGGCCGCGGCCCCCTACGAGCAGTACTTC; CDR3aa: CASSPGAAAPYEQYF
abundance: -; d_gene: TRBD1; j_gene: TRBJ2-7; v_gene: TRBV7-2; CDR3nt: TGTGCCAGCAGCTCGGGACAGGGGAGATACGAGCAGTACTTC; CDR3aa: CASSSGQGRYEQYF
abundance: -; d_gene: TRBD1; j_gene: TRBJ2-3; v_gene: TRBV5-4; CDR3nt: TGTGCCAGCAGCTTGACAGACAGGGCAGATACGCAGTATTTT; CDR3aa: CASSLTDRADTQYF
abundance: once; d_gene: -; j_gene: TRBJ2-1; v_gene: TRBV19; CDR3nt: TGTGCCAGTAGCCGACAGGCCTACAATGAGCAGTTCTTC; CDR3aa: CASSRQAYNEQFF
abundance: -; d_gene: -; j_gene: TRBJ2-7; v_gene: TRBV6-1; CDR3nt: TGTGCCAGCAGTAGGACCCTTTCCTACGAGCAGTACTTC; CDR3aa: CASSRTLSYEQYF
abundance: -; d_gene: TRBD1; j_gene: TRBJ2-2; v_gene: TRBV5-5; CDR3nt: TGTGCCAGCAGCTCGAAGCCCGGACAGGACACCGGGGAGCTGTTTTTT; CDR3aa: CASSSKPGQDTGELFF
abundance: -; d_gene: TRBD1; j_gene: TRBJ2-1; v_gene: TRBV11-3; CDR3nt: TGTGCCAGCAGCCCAGGGGGCGGTAGCTCCTACAATGAGCAGTTCTTC; CDR3aa: CASSPGGGSSYNEQFF
abundance: -; d_gene: TRBD1; j_gene: TRBJ2-7; v_gene: TRBV5-1; CDR3nt: TGCGCCAGCAGCCCCGGACAGGGGAAGGCCCACGAGCAGTACTTC; CDR3aa: CASSPGQGKAHEQYF
abundance: once; d_gene: -; j_gene: TRBJ1-6; v_gene: TRBV29-1; CDR3nt: TGCAGCGCCCGGGGGGGGTGGCCGGATTGGGATAATTCACCCCTCCACTTT; CDR3aa: CSARGGWPDWDNSPLHF
abundance: -; d_gene: TRBD2; j_gene: TRBJ2-7; v_gene: TRBV9; CDR3nt: TGTGCCAGCAGCGTGTGGGAGGGTGCCTACGAGCAGTACTTC; CDR3aa: CASSVWEGAYEQYF
abundance: few; d_gene: -; j_gene: TRBJ2-7; v_gene: TRBV11-2; CDR3nt: TGTGCCAGCAACCCTTCGGGGACCTACGAGCAGTACTTC; CDR3aa: CASNPSGTYEQYF